This TCR beta chain stems from a study of cytomegalovirus exposure and HLA in healthy donors. Notes on this clone: Its antigen is not known.

With 60 Vbeta and 13 Jbeta primers, the PCR was carried out. Data came from immunoSEQ multiplex PCR; TCRdb stores just in-frame clones and leaves some out. The sample contains approximately 160,000 clones, about 84% of which appear only once. The CDR3 runs 12 residues. Germline CDR1 and CDR2: SNHLY and FYNNEI. Trimming cost V 3 bases and J 7 bases, with 10 bases left between them. Unrecorded immune exposure was likely among donors, who were nominally healthy when sampled. Overall study findings and caveats: The authors listed some 160 TCR beta chains as cytomegalovirus-associated. CMV serostatus was the sole immune exposure data available.

The V call is TRBV2, the J call TRBJ2-7; D not resolved. This TCR came from a man aged 18-30 years in good health and CMV-seronegative. Material: PBMCs. In nucleotides, the CDR3 is TGTGCCAGCAGTGACCCGCGGTGGGAGCAGTACTTC. Translation: CASSDPRWEQYF. The entire variable domain, with the rest obtained from reference TRBV2 and TRBJ2-7, is as follows: EPEVTQTPSHQVTQMGQEVILRCVPISNHLYFYWYRQILGQKVEFLVSFYNNEISEKSEIFDDQFSVERPDGSNFTLKIRSTKLEDSAMYFCASSDPRWEQYFGPGTRLTVT.